This TCR beta chain was captured by sequencing in a study of blood T cells in healthy people across ages (dated by TCRdb to between 2014 and 2016). Study-wide context: In model experiments, roughly one uniquely barcoded TCR beta cDNA molecule per two T cells was captured by template switching. Two additional independent replicas of 1 million unique cDNA reads from the same blood draw were analyzed for two donors (one aged 18 to 30 and one aged 80 or older). The donors were split into four age groups: young (average 16 years), middle-aged (39), aged (more than 60) and long-lived (over 80). The study measured age-related changes in TCR beta repertoire diversity using deep sequencing normalized with unique cDNA molecular identifiers. To avoid experimental bias, donors of different ages were distributed randomly across sequencing lanes.

Systemically healthy Caucasian individuals from Russia, some 36 in total and aged about 6 to 90 years, were included as donors. Each donor gave around 9.5 milliliters of peripheral blood, collected into EDTA-treated Vacutainer tubes. PBMCs were isolated by Ficoll-Paque density-gradient centrifugation, with at least 6.5 million obtained per sample. Total RNA was extracted from PBMCs with Trizol reagent, with at least 5 micrograms obtained per sample. The percentages of naive CD45RAhigh/CD27high T cells were determined by flow cytometry on a PBMC aliquot from every donor. This clonotype was seen a single time. Its antigen is not yet known. No quality values exist for individual bases; no much larger clone is one base distant. A single read is weak support. Library construction relied on 5' RACE. For sequencing, an Illumina HiSeq 2500 was employed. The second PCR ran for roughly 7 to 12 cycles and used a J-beta primer mix along with a sample-barcoded 5' primer. A unique molecular identifier was introduced onto each TCR beta cDNA molecule by a template-switch 5' adaptor carrying 12 random nucleotides. Each sample yielded at least 3 million CDR3-containing paired-end reads. All of the RNA was converted into first-strand cDNA using the Mint cDNA synthesis kit, with a TRBC-specific oligonucleotide serving as the primer. After uracil-DNA glycosylase treatment, a first 18-cycle PCR used universal primers M1SS and BC2_uni_R on all cDNA. In the paper's pipeline: For normalization, 1 million high-quality reads, each with a distinct molecular identifier, were randomly selected from each sample. Reads sharing molecular identifiers were discarded rather than binned into consensus sequences. MiTCR, with a Q25 quality threshold and the strictest error-elimination algorithm, was used for CDR3 identification, clonotype clustering and error correction. A nonparametric unseen species model with Euler transformation was used to estimate lower-bound total TCR beta diversity. The public reads were reprocessed in TCRdb via fastp at Q25 and MiXCR, keeping in-frame beta chains. When rows share a CDR3 protein, they turn into one entry using the most common DNA and genes. These V and J calls originate from TCRdb's pipeline instead of the authors' own analysis. The sample table lists roughly 700,000 distinct CDR3 sequences, approximately 49% of them with a count of one. The top ten clonotypes cover roughly 30% of the sample.

Inclusive of the bounding cysteine and phenylalanine, the CDR3 is 18 residues long. Solely the CDR3 DNA is kept, with 54 bases framed from the first base. The germline V gene encodes CDR1 SGHTA and CDR2 FQGNSA. V is cut back by 2 bases and J by 5 bases, with 6 bases in the junction unmatched. Study-level results and caveats: The long-lived group showed more naive CD4+ T cells, fewer expanded clones and increased TCR diversity than the aged group, suggesting age selection. Because the CMV infection status of the donors was unknown, age-related changes in expanded clonotypes may potentially have been confounded. Observed TCR beta diversity per million T cells fell roughly linearly with age, and a significant reduction was already apparent by age roughly 41. Since profiling was done on bulk unsorted PBMCs, naive and antigen-experienced compartments could not be conclusively compared. Total diversity estimates from one million sequenced T cells were considered lower bounds and underestimates. The percentage of naive T cells measured by flow cytometry correlated strongly with observed TCR beta diversity.

This TCR was sampled from a woman aged 60-70 years in good health. Sequencing was carried out using blood. The rearranged chain carries TRBV7-2 and TRBJ2-2; TRBD2 fits 15 bases in the junction. This receptor has the CDR3 CASSLMGLAGGGTGELFF. The sequenced DNA is TGTGCCAGCAGCTTAATGGGACTAGCGGGAGGAGGGACCGGGGAGCTGTTTTTT. With all but the CDR3 taken from the reference TRBV7-2 and TRBJ2-2 genes, the full variable domain is: GAGVSQSPSNKVTEKGKDVELRCDPISGHTALYWYRQSLGQGLEFLIYFQGNSAPDKSGLPSDRFSAERTGGSVSTLTIQRTQQEDSAVYLCASSLMGLAGGGTGELFFGEGSRLTVL.